These T cell receptor beta chains were read from a single sample in a study of shared clonotypes between healthy human individuals. Produced via immunoSEQ multiplex PCR; TCRdb's table is partial and in-frame only. The table lists some 740,000 clones, more than 85% of them singletons. Material for sequencing was naive CD8+ T cells sorted from blood. The receptors derive from a man in his thirties or forties in good health. Each CDR3 is given with its conserved first and last residue. Each record gives: J gene, V gene, clone size, D gene, CDR3 DNA, CDR3 protein. The D gene is left open where the match is weak. Part of the rows lack a size; the others show once, few, many or a class for expanded clones.

j_gene: TRBJ2-1; v_gene: TRBV6-1; abundance: -; d_gene: TRBD2; CDR3nt: TGTGCCAGCAGTGAAATAGCGGGAGGGCTGTTCTATCGGTTCTTC; CDR3aa: CASSEIAGGLFYRFF
j_gene: TRBJ2-7; v_gene: TRBV15; abundance: -; d_gene: -; CDR3nt: TGTGCCACCAGCGGATGGGACACCTCCTACGAGCAGTACTTC; CDR3aa: CATSGWDTSYEQYF
j_gene: TRBJ2-6; v_gene: TRBV9; abundance: -; d_gene: -; CDR3nt: TGTGCCAGCAGCGTAGCTACGGCAGGCATCAGCTCTGGGGCCAACGTCCTGACTTTC; CDR3aa: CASSVATAGISSGANVLTF
j_gene: TRBJ2-1; v_gene: TRBV2; abundance: -; d_gene: TRBD2; CDR3nt: TGTGCCAGCCTGGGGGGAGGGCCGAGCTACAATGAGCAGTTCTTC; CDR3aa: CASLGGGPSYNEQFF
j_gene: TRBJ2-2; v_gene: TRBV28; abundance: -; d_gene: TRBD1; CDR3nt: TGTGCCAGCAGTTTGGGGCAGGGGGCCGCCGGGGAGCTGTTTTTT; CDR3aa: CASSLGQGAAGELFF
j_gene: TRBJ2-7; v_gene: TRBV7-8; abundance: -; d_gene: TRBD2; CDR3nt: TGTGCCAGCAGCCCAGCGGGAGGGAAAGACTACGAGCAGTACTTC; CDR3aa: CASSPAGGKDYEQYF
j_gene: TRBJ2-3; v_gene: TRBV5-1; abundance: -; d_gene: -; CDR3nt: TGCGCCAGCAGCTTGGATTCGGTGTGGGCCGATACGCAGTATTTT; CDR3aa: CASSLDSVWADTQYF
j_gene: TRBJ1-2; v_gene: TRBV7-2; abundance: -; d_gene: -; CDR3nt: TGTGCCAGCAGCCCCTGGAGGGATGAGGACTATGGCTACACCTTC; CDR3aa: CASSPWRDEDYGYTF
j_gene: TRBJ2-3; v_gene: TRBV27; abundance: -; d_gene: -; CDR3nt: TGTGCCAGCAGTCCTCGGGACACAGGCGACTTAGGTACGCAGTATTTT; CDR3aa: CASSPRDTGDLGTQYF
j_gene: TRBJ2-7; v_gene: TRBV2; abundance: few; d_gene: -; CDR3nt: TGTGCCAGCAGTGCTAGCGAGCAGTACTTC; CDR3aa: CASSASEQYF
j_gene: TRBJ2-7; v_gene: TRBV7-9; abundance: many; d_gene: -; CDR3nt: TGTGCCAGCAGCTTAAACCCGACAGGAAGGCTCTACGAGCAGTACTTC; CDR3aa: CASSLNPTGRLYEQYF
j_gene: TRBJ2-1; v_gene: TRBV5-8; abundance: once; d_gene: TRBD2; CDR3nt: TGTGCCAGCACCACCCGAGAGCGGGAGATAAATGAGCAGTTCTTC; CDR3aa: CASTTREREINEQFF
j_gene: TRBJ1-5; v_gene: TRBV27; abundance: -; d_gene: TRBD1; CDR3nt: TGTGCCAGCAGGAAGGGGGCTTTTAGCAATCAGCCCCAGCATTTT; CDR3aa: CASRKGAFSNQPQHF
j_gene: TRBJ1-4; v_gene: TRBV9; abundance: -; d_gene: TRBD1; CDR3nt: TGTGCCAGCAGCGCCCGGACAGGGACTAATGAAAAACTGTTTTTT; CDR3aa: CASSARTGTNEKLFF
j_gene: TRBJ2-1; v_gene: TRBV4-3; abundance: -; d_gene: -; CDR3nt: TGCGCCAGTGGCAAAGCAAACAATGAGCAGTTCTTC; CDR3aa: CASGKANNEQFF
j_gene: TRBJ1-3; v_gene: TRBV6-5; abundance: once; d_gene: -; CDR3nt: TGTGCCAGCAACCAGGACGGACTCTCTGGAAACACCATATATTTT; CDR3aa: CASNQDGLSGNTIYF
j_gene: TRBJ2-1; v_gene: TRBV27; abundance: -; d_gene: -; CDR3nt: TGTGCCAGCAGCAATGACGCAAGCTCCTACAATGAGCAGTTCTTC; CDR3aa: CASSNDASSYNEQFF
j_gene: TRBJ1-4; v_gene: TRBV7-9; abundance: few; d_gene: -; CDR3nt: TGTGCCAGCAGCTTAGCCCCGGAGGTTGAAAAACTGTTTTTT; CDR3aa: CASSLAPEVEKLFF
j_gene: TRBJ2-6; v_gene: TRBV7-2; abundance: -; d_gene: -; CDR3nt: TGTGCCAGCAGCGAAAGGGACTCTGGGGCCAACGTCCTGACTTTC; CDR3aa: CASSERDSGANVLTF
j_gene: TRBJ2-7; v_gene: TRBV19; abundance: -; d_gene: TRBD2; CDR3nt: TGTGCCAGTAAGGGACTAGCCTACGAGCAGTACTTC; CDR3aa: CASKGLAYEQYF
j_gene: TRBJ2-7; v_gene: TRBV27; abundance: -; d_gene: TRBD2; CDR3nt: TGTGCCAGCAGTATCGGAGTAGCGGGCCTGGCATTCCACGAGCAGTACTTC; CDR3aa: CASSIGVAGLAFHEQYF
j_gene: TRBJ1-2; v_gene: TRBV7-2; abundance: -; d_gene: -; CDR3nt: TGTGCCAGCAGCTTAGTCGATCGGGGGGACTATGGCTACACCTTC; CDR3aa: CASSLVDRGDYGYTF
j_gene: TRBJ2-5; v_gene: TRBV7-9; abundance: -; d_gene: -; CDR3nt: TGTGCCAGCAGCTCCCTGAGTAGACTGGCTCAAGAGACCCAGTACTTC; CDR3aa: CASSSLSRLAQETQYF
j_gene: TRBJ2-3; v_gene: TRBV15; abundance: -; d_gene: -; CDR3nt: TGTGCCACCAGGGGGGCACTAAGCACAGATACGCAGTATTTT; CDR3aa: CATRGALSTDTQYF
j_gene: TRBJ2-7; v_gene: TRBV27; abundance: -; d_gene: TRBD1; CDR3nt: TGTGCCAGCAGATCTGGACAGGCCAGCTCCTACGAGCAGTACTTC; CDR3aa: CASRSGQASSYEQYF
j_gene: TRBJ2-3; v_gene: TRBV27; abundance: -; d_gene: -; CDR3nt: TGTGCCACCCACGGAGATACGCAGTATTTT; CDR3aa: CATHGDTQYF
j_gene: TRBJ2-3; v_gene: TRBV7-9; abundance: -; d_gene: -; CDR3nt: TGTGCCAGCAGCCCCCACACAGATACGCAGTATTTT; CDR3aa: CASSPHTDTQYF
j_gene: TRBJ2-2; v_gene: TRBV9; abundance: -; d_gene: -; CDR3nt: TGTGCCAGCAGCGTTTACAGAGAGAACACCGGGGAGCTGTTTTTT; CDR3aa: CASSVYRENTGELFF
j_gene: TRBJ1-1; v_gene: TRBV9; abundance: -; d_gene: -; CDR3nt: TGTGCCAGCAGCGTAGACTGGAACACTGAAGCTTTCTTT; CDR3aa: CASSVDWNTEAFF
j_gene: TRBJ2-1; v_gene: TRBV28; abundance: -; d_gene: -; CDR3nt: TGTGCCAGCAGTTCGAATTTTCTTACCCGTTTACGATCCAATGAGCAGTTCTTC; CDR3aa: CASSSNFLTRLRSNEQFF
j_gene: TRBJ2-5; v_gene: TRBV4-3; abundance: -; d_gene: -; CDR3nt: TGCGCCAGCAGCAACTCAGGGGCTCTTGGGGAGACCCAGTACTTC; CDR3aa: CASSNSGALGETQYF
j_gene: TRBJ2-2; v_gene: TRBV6-5; abundance: many; d_gene: TRBD2; CDR3nt: TGTGCCAGCAAAGGACTAGCGGGAGAATCGGGGGAGCTGTTTTTT; CDR3aa: CASKGLAGESGELFF
j_gene: TRBJ2-1; v_gene: TRBV28; abundance: -; d_gene: -; CDR3nt: TGTGCCAGCAGTATTCCCCCAGGATTCAATGAGCAGTTCTTC; CDR3aa: CASSIPPGFNEQFF
j_gene: TRBJ1-1; v_gene: TRBV19; abundance: -; d_gene: -; CDR3nt: TGTGCCAGTAGTATGGGACAACTCAACACTGAAGCTTTCTTT; CDR3aa: CASSMGQLNTEAFF
j_gene: TRBJ1-1; v_gene: TRBV19; abundance: -; d_gene: TRBD1; CDR3nt: TGTGCCAGTAGTAACCGGACAGGGGGCTACACTGAAGCTTTCTTT; CDR3aa: CASSNRTGGYTEAFF
j_gene: TRBJ1-1; v_gene: TRBV5-4; abundance: -; d_gene: TRBD1; CDR3nt: TGTGCCAGCAGGTATGGCAGGGGGCAAGCTTTCTTT; CDR3aa: CASRYGRGQAFF
j_gene: TRBJ2-1; v_gene: TRBV7-9; abundance: -; d_gene: -; CDR3nt: TGTGCCAGCAGCCCCAGGGACCAGTCCTACAATGAGCAGTTCTTC; CDR3aa: CASSPRDQSYNEQFF
j_gene: TRBJ2-5; v_gene: TRBV7-8; abundance: -; d_gene: -; CDR3nt: TGTGCCAGCAGCTTCCCGGGACATACGGAGACCCAGTACTTC; CDR3aa: CASSFPGHTETQYF
j_gene: TRBJ1-2; v_gene: TRBV7-9; abundance: -; d_gene: -; CDR3nt: TGTGCCAGCAGCTTAGTTTCGGTTAGCGATGGCTACACCTTC; CDR3aa: CASSLVSVSDGYTF
j_gene: TRBJ1-5; v_gene: TRBV27; abundance: -; d_gene: TRBD1; CDR3nt: TGTGCCAGCACCGCGACAGGGGGCCGTCAGCCCCAGCATTTT; CDR3aa: CASTATGGRQPQHF
j_gene: TRBJ2-7; v_gene: TRBV4-3; abundance: -; d_gene: TRBD1; CDR3nt: TGCGCCAGCAGCCAAGATTGGGACCGACAGGGGATTGGCTACGAGCAGTACTTC; CDR3aa: CASSQDWDRQGIGYEQYF